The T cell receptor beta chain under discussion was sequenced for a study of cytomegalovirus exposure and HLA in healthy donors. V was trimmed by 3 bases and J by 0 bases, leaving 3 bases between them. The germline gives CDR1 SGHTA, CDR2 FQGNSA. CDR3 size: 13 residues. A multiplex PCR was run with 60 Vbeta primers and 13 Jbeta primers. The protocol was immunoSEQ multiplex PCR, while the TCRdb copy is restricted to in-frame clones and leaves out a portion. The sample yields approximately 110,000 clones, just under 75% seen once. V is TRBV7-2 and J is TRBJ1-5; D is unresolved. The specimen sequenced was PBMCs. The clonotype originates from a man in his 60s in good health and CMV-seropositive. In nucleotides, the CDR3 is TGTGCCAGCAGCTTTAGTAGCAATCAGCCCCAGCATTTT. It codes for CASSFSSNQPQHF.